The present T cell receptor (beta chain) was sequenced within a study of CD8 T cells in Susac syndrome (dated by TCRdb to between 2018 and 2020). Regarding the research as a whole: The study used repertoire sequencing to test whether antigen drove CD8+ T cell activation and differentiation in Susac syndrome.

Peripheral blood CD8+ and CD4+ T cells from healthy donors, Susac syndrome patients and multiple sclerosis patients were profiled by high-throughput TCR beta sequencing. Multiple sclerosis controls were treatment-naive patients with stable or active relapsing-remitting disease fulfilling revised McDonald criteria. Bulk CD8+ and CD4+ T cells were purified by magnetic negative isolation, while CD8+ TEMRA cells were enriched using FACS. Blood was drawn into EDTA tubes, processed within 24 hours, and PBMCs were isolated by density gradient centrifugation. PBMCs intended for TCR sequencing were frozen in liquid nitrogen and were later thawed in a 37 degrees C water bath. A purity of at least 90% was achieved for sorted or isolated CD4+, CD8+ and CD8+ TEMRA cells. This clonotype was seen a single time. Its antigen target is currently unknown. No base qualities exist here, and no much larger clone lies one base off it. A lone read offers only weak evidence.

RNA was extracted using the RNeasy kit, and roughly 0.45 to 1 ug of the RNA was reverse transcribed with random hexamers. The immunoSEQ multiplex PCR assay, covering 54 Vbeta and 13 Jbeta segments, was used to amplify TCR beta CDR3 regions. PCR amplification bias was corrected by using a synthetic template baseline for primer optimization and computational correction. Processing in the source paper ran as follows. Reads were annotated to V, D and J genes per IMGT and analyzed with immunoSEQ Analyzer, keeping only productive sequences. Clonality was calculated as one minus the Shannon entropy normalized by log2 of the number of productive unique sequences. For each patient and control, public and private clones were evaluated among the 100 most prevalent clones. A clone was defined as Susac-specific if it was absent from the healthy and MS cohorts, from over 1,000 published viral clones and from other ImmuneACCESS disease sequences. Clones were called with MiXCR by TCRdb after fastp trimmed the public reads at Q25, and only in-frame beta chains were retained. Rows matching on CDR3 protein sequence are summarized as one entry with the most common DNA and genes. None of the V and J calls come from the authors' own analysis; TCRdb made them. This sample lists 160,000 or so distinct CDR3 sequences; approximately 94% were detected once. The ten most abundant clones make up 0.08% to 0.095% of the sample.

Findings and caveats that apply to the study as a whole: The study acknowledged that relatively few individuals were included in the TCR sequencing and HLA analysis.

Material: CD4+ T cells from PBMCs. The TCR was taken from a human donor with multiple sclerosis.

At the DNA level, the sequence is TGTGCCAGCAGTTTCGGGTCTAGCGGGGGAGACATTCAGTACTTC. This sequence encodes CASSFGSSGGDIQYF. The sequence is built from TRBV12-3 or TRBV12-4 and TRBJ2-4, with 10 bases aligning to TRBD2. The germline V end is reduced by 3 bases and the J end by 8 bases; junction bases left unmatched: 7. Measured from the cysteine to the phenylalanine, the CDR3 is 15 residues long. The CDR3 DNA has 45 bases and is translated from base 1.